This entry describes one T cell receptor (beta chain). The antigen remains unidentified. This sample was included in a study of neoadjuvant anti-PD-1 for oral cavity cancer. Study-wide results and caveats: Non-responders to neoadjuvant nivolumab had significantly more clonal PBMC T cells than responders.

CDR1 is DFQATT and CDR2 is SNEGSKA in the germline V gene (reference sequence). The length of the CDR3 is 11 residues. V lost 5 bases and J lost 2, with 4 bases in between. Profiled with immunoSEQ multiplex PCR; TCRdb holds only in-frame clones, not every one. This table holds roughly 67,000 clones, over 70% found once. The sequence came from a person between 35 and 79 years old with oral cavity squamous cell carcinoma. The specimen was PBMCs, collected before nivolumab (anti-PD-1) treatment. The chain is built from TRBV20-1 and TRBJ1-5, with unresolved D. The CDR3 loop reads CSADRNQPQHF. In DNA form, the CDR3 reads TGCAGTGCTGACCGCAATCAGCCCCAGCATTTT.